The 14 T cell receptor beta chains given below trace back to one sample, sequenced in a study of Ad26.COV2.S vaccination and SARS-CoV-2 variants. Clones were read by immunoSEQ multiplex PCR, and TCRdb kept only the in-frame ones, dropping some. Of over 300,000 clones detected, 83% appear once; the ten largest clones hold nearly 7.5%. The treatment was: some 20 received Ad26.COV2.S at low or high dose, single or two shots; 5 received placebo; per-sample allocation not given. After the first vaccine or placebo injection, samples were drawn on day 63. Material: peripheral blood, obtained in a trial of Ad26.COV2.S vaccine versus placebo. These receptors all stem from a person between 18 and 65 years old who received the Ad26.COV2.S COVID-19 vaccine or a placebo.

The gene calls are TRBV10-2 and TRBJ2-5, with D possibly being TRBD1 (6 bases). The ends were cut back, 8 bases at V and 1 base at J, with 11 bases in the middle. The CDR3 consists of 13 residues. The germline V gene has CDR1 WSHSY and CDR2 SAAADI. The CDR3, as DNA: TGCGCCAGCGGGGGACAAATCCAAGAGACCCAGTACTTC. Amino acid sequence: CASGGQIQETQYF.

The V call is TRBV9, the J call TRBJ1-5; D uncertain. The CDR3 runs to 14 residues. Germline CDR1 reads SGDLS; CDR2 reads YYNGEE. The germline V and J ends were trimmed by 0 bases and 6 bases, with 10 bases remaining between them. CDR3 sequence: CASSVEGEGQPQHF. The CDR3 DNA reads TGTGCCAGCAGCGTAGAGGGAGAGGGTCAGCCCCAGCATTTT. The full variable domain, completed using reference TRBV9 and TRBJ1-5, is DSGVTQTPKHLITATGQRVTLRCSPRSGDLSVYWYQQSLDQGLQFLIQYYNGEERAKGNILERFSAQQFPDLHSELNLSSLELGDSALYFCASSVEGEGQPQHFGDGTRLSIL.

V usage is TRBV30 and J usage is TRBJ2-1; D might be TRBD2 (5 bases). Trimming left V 0 bases short and J 7 bases short, with 13 bases between. Germline CDR1 GTSNPN, CDR2 SVGIG (reference sequence). The CDR3 runs to 14 residues. CDR3 region: CAWSVGWEFNEQFF. In DNA form, the CDR3 reads TGTGCCTGGAGTGTGGGGTGGGAGTTTAATGAGCAGTTCTTC.

In this sample, this clone turned up once. The V and J genes are TRBV5-1 and TRBJ2-7, with no clear D. The V end lost 4 bases, the J end lost 3 bases, and 20 bases lay between the germline ends. The V gene's germline CDR1 is SGHRS and CDR2 YFSETQ. The CDR3 is 16 residues long. As DNA, the CDR3 is TGCGCCAGCAGCCCAGGTGGTGGGCAGTGGGGCTACGAGCAGTACTTC. The encoded protein is CASSPGGGQWGYEQYF. Full variable domain (rest looked up from reference TRBV5-1 and TRBJ2-7): KAGVTQTPRYLIKTRGQQVTLSCSPISGHRSVSWYQQTPGQGLQFLFEYFSETQRNKGNFPGRFSGRQFSNSRSEMNVSTLELGDSALYLCASSPGGGQWGYEQYFGPGTRLTVT.

The rearrangement uses TRBV3-1 (or the pseudogene TRBV3-2) and TRBJ1-2, with D hard to call. Trimming cost V 0 bases and J 3 bases, with 26 bases left between them. CDR1 LGHDT and CDR2 YNNKEL come from the germline V gene (reference sequence). The CDR3 is 20 amino acids. The CDR3, as DNA: TGTGCCAGCAGCCAAGAGCCTGATCCGGGCCCATACTACACCGACTATGGCTACACCTTC. This codes for CASSQEPDPGPYYTDYGYTF.

V and J are TRBV6-5 and TRBJ2-1; D may correspond to TRBD1 or TRBD2 (6 bases each). The CDR3 has 14 amino acids. V was cut by 7 bases and J by 5 bases, with 15 bases left in between. The germline V gene encodes CDR1 MNHEY and CDR2 SVGAGI. DNA for the CDR3: TGTGCCAGCACGCCCGGGGGCGAGAACAATGAGCAGTTCTTC. Its translation is CASTPGGENNEQFF.

V gene TRBV7-9 combines with J gene TRBJ2-1; 7 bases line up with TRBD2. The J segment lost 0 bases and the V segment lost 5 bases, leaving 10 bases of the junction unmatched. The CDR3 contains 17 residues. Germline CDR1 is SEHNR and CDR2 is FQNEAQ (reference sequence). CDR3 loop: CASSLPTSAGSYNEQFF. The CDR3 DNA reads as TGTGCCAGCAGCCTGCCCACTAGCGCGGGCTCCTACAATGAGCAGTTCTTC.

The rearrangement links TRBV4-1 to TRBJ2-1; 7 bases agree with TRBD2. Germline trimming cut 1 base from V and 1 base from J; bases unmatched to any gene: 13. The length of the CDR3 is 19 residues. Germline-derived CDR1 and CDR2 are MGHRA and YSYEKL. The CDR3 protein is CASSQVLLAGLGSYNEQFF. CDR3 bases: TGCGCCAGCAGCCAAGTTTTGTTAGCGGGTCTAGGGTCCTACAATGAGCAGTTCTTC.

This clone came up a few times. The chain links TRBV19 to TRBJ2-7, with 10 bases fitting TRBD1. Germline V gene sequence: CDR1 LNHDA, CDR2 SQIVND (reference sequence). V shed 8 bases and J 6 bases; nucleotides not matched to a gene: 10. The CDR3 is 14 residues long. CDR3 protein: CASSTGTGVGEQYF. Here the CDR3 DNA reads TGTGCCAGTTCAACCGGGACAGGGGTAGGCGAGCAGTACTTC.

The CDR3 sequence is CASHFRDRVVETQYF. In nucleotides, the CDR3 is TGCGCCAGCCATTTCCGGGACAGGGTTGTAGAGACCCAGTACTTC. The chain recombines TRBV4-1 with TRBJ2-5; 9 nucleotides align to TRBD1. Trimming at V came to 8 bases and at J to 4 bases, leaving 11 bases not matched to a gene. The CDR3 spans 15 residues. Germline V gene lookup returns CDR1 MGHRA and CDR2 YSYEKL.

V usage is TRBV27 and J usage is TRBJ1-1; 9 bases fit TRBD1. Trimming at V came to 6 bases and at J to 7 bases, leaving 12 bases not matched to a gene. The CDR3 covers 15 residues. The germline V gene has CDR1 MNHEY and CDR2 SMNVEV (reference sequence). DNA of the CDR3: TGTGCCAGCAGCTATAAGGGGACAGGGCTTCGTGAAGCTTTCTTT. Amino acids: CASSYKGTGLREAFF.

CDR3 loop: CASSGDMKMQPQHF. The CDR3 bases are TGTGCCAGCTCCGGGGACATGAAGATGCAGCCCCAGCATTTT. The chain employs TRBV18 and TRBJ1-5, with a possible D match to TRBD1 (6 bases). CDR3 length equals 14 residues. Germline values: CDR1 KGHSH, CDR2 LQKENI. Trimming pared 6 bases from V and 7 bases from J, leaving 16 bases between. Full variable domain (rest looked up from reference TRBV18 and TRBJ1-5): NAGVMQNPRHLVRRRGQEARLRCSPMKGHSHVYWYRQLPEEGLKFMVYLQKENIIDESGMPKERFSAEFPKEGPSILRIQQVVRGDSAAYFCASSGDMKMQPQHFGDGTRLSIL.

The rearrangement links TRBV19 to TRBJ2-7; TRBD1 aligns across 8 bases. Trimming took 2 bases from V and 2 from J; bases not matched to a gene: 5. CDR3 length: 15 amino acids. Germline lookup yields CDR1 LNHDA and CDR2 SQIVND (reference sequence). CDR3 nucleotide sequence: TGTGCCAGTAGTATATCGAGGACAGGGCCCTACGAGCAGTACTTC. Translated, it gives CASSISRTGPYEQYF.

The chain has TRBV27 and TRBJ1-3; no reliable D call. V gave up 4 bases and J gave up 0 bases, with 10 bases separating them. CDR3 length: 15 amino acids. Germline CDR1 is MNHEY and CDR2 is SMNVEV (reference sequence). The CDR3 nucleotides are TGTGCCAGCAGTTCCCGGGCCCTCTCTGGAAACACCATATATTTT. This codes for CASSSRALSGNTIYF.